These 5 T cell receptor beta chains were sequenced from one sample in a study of blood T cell repertoires in COVID-19. The repertoire was sequenced with immunoSEQ multiplex PCR; TCRdb's copy has only in-frame clones and lacks some. The sample holds 45,000 to 50,000 clones, approximately 80% seen once. Specimen: peripheral blood. These receptors were collected from a man in his 70s with acute or convalescent COVID-19.

This clone was found a few times. CDR3 coding DNA: TGTGCCTGGAGAAGGATGGGACTGTCCTATAATTCACCCCTCCACTTT. Its protein product is CAWRRMGLSYNSPLHF. The chain uses TRBV30 and TRBJ1-6, with D perhaps TRBD1 (5 bases). CDR1 is GTSNPN and CDR2 is SVGIG in the germline V gene (reference sequence). Trimming stripped 3 bases from V and 1 base from J, with 13 bases between. The CDR3 has 16 amino acids.

The genes are TRBV19 and TRBJ2-5; the match to TRBD1 covers 7 bases. The junction had 14 bases not matched to a gene; V was cut back by 3 bases and J by 10 bases. CDR1 is LNHDA, CDR2 SQIVND, per germline (reference sequence). The CDR3 runs 15 residues. The CDR3 loop is CASSIHPRTGDNQYF. In DNA, the CDR3 is TGTGCCAGTAGTATCCACCCCAGGACAGGCGACAACCAGTACTTC.

This chain links TRBV5-7 with TRBJ1-2, with 10 bases identical to TRBD1. TRBV5-7 belongs to the ORF category, with a function that is uncertain. The length of the CDR3 is 13 residues. V trimming: 3 bases; J trimming: 8 bases; junction bases outside the gene matches: 4. The CDR3 DNA sequence: TGTGCCAGCAGCTCGGGACAGGGGTGCGGCTACACCTTC. It encodes CASSSGQGCGYTF.

V gene TRBV28 combines with J gene TRBJ2-7, with D tentatively TRBD1 (6 bases). Per germline, CDR1 MDHEN and CDR2 SYDVKM. V was trimmed by 7 bases and J by 3 bases, leaving 13 bases between them. The CDR3 loop spans 13 amino acids. CDR3 coding DNA: TGTGCCAGCAACCGGGACAAGGACTACGAGCAGTACTTC. It is translated as CASNRDKDYEQYF. The entire variable domain, with the rest obtained from reference TRBV28 and TRBJ2-7, is as follows: DVKVTQSSRYLVKRTGEKVFLECVQDMDHENMFWYRQDPGLGLRLIYFSYDVKMKEKGDIPEGYSVSREKKERFSLILESASTNQTSMYLCASNRDKDYEQYFGPGTRLTVT.

The chain carries TRBV5-6 and TRBJ2-7; perhaps TRBD2 as D (6 bases). The ends were cut back, 4 bases at V and 4 bases at J, with 12 bases in the middle. The length of the CDR3 is 13 residues. Germline V lookup: CDR1 SGHDT, CDR2 YYEEEE. The CDR3 here is CASSPGLRYEQYF. The CDR3 nucleotides read TGTGCCAGCAGCCCGGGACTCAGATACGAGCAGTACTTC.